A single sample gave rise to the 27 T cell receptor beta chains below, sequenced in a study of blood T cells in healthy people across ages. Combining a sample-barcoded 5' primer with a J-beta primer mix, a second PCR ran for about 6 to 11 cycles. TCRdb fed the 5' RACE reads into MiXCR, producing one record per CDR3 protein. The data show under 1,100,000 distinct CDR3 sequences, around 25% seen once. This sample also appeared in a second study, on T cells of mothers and their children.

Sequencing was carried out using blood. The receptors come from a girl aged 2 to 9 in good health.

This clonotype has just a few counts. This chain joins TRBV3-1 and TRBJ1-2, with unresolved D. The CDR3 runs to 15 residues. Germline V CDR1 and CDR2: LGHDT, YNNKEL (reference sequence). V lost 0 bases to trimming and J lost 6 bases, with 14 bases between them. The CDR3 bases are TGTGCCAGCAGCCAAGATGCAACTGGGGTGAATGGCTACACCTTC. It codes for CASSQDATGVNGYTF.

Many counts were recorded for this clonotype. The chain carries TRBV7-2 and TRBJ1-6, with D unclear. The CDR3 extends over 13 amino acids. CDR1 SGHTA and CDR2 FQGNSA come from the germline V gene. The germline V and J ends were trimmed by 1 base and 7 bases, with 5 bases remaining between them. CDR3 sequence: CASSLDGNSPLHF. CDR3 sequence (DNA): TGTGCCAGCAGCTTAGATGGGAATTCACCCCTCCACTTT.

This clonotype showed up just a few times. The chain joins TRBV10-3 to TRBJ2-2; 11 bases line up with TRBD2. The J segment lost 4 bases and the V segment lost 8 bases, leaving 15 bases of the junction unmatched. The CDR3 extends over 18 amino acids. CDR1 is ENHRY, CDR2 SYGVKD, per germline. The CDR3 loop reads CAIRGGLAEPRGTGELFF. CDR3 bases: TGTGCCATCCGGGGGGGACTAGCGGAACCCAGGGGCACCGGGGAGCTGTTTTTT.

The chain combines TRBV5-1 with TRBJ2-3; D is unresolved. Germline V gene lookup returns CDR1 SGHRS and CDR2 YFSETQ. V gave up 0 bases and J gave up 0 bases, with 11 bases separating them. This CDR3 comprises 16 residues. CDR3 protein: CASSLDHGFSTDTQYF. CDR3 bases: TGCGCCAGCAGCTTGGATCATGGGTTTAGCACAGATACGCAGTATTTT.

This clonotype was detected only a few times. The chain recombines TRBV6-6 with TRBJ2-1; 7 positions match TRBD2. CDR1 is MNHNY and CDR2 is SVGAGI in the germline V gene (reference sequence). The CDR3 contains 15 residues. Germline trimming cut 2 bases from V and 7 bases from J; bases unmatched to any gene: 8. CDR3 residues: CASSYRAGDGNEQFF. CDR3 coding DNA: TGTGCCAGCAGTTACCGGGCGGGAGACGGGAATGAGCAGTTCTTC.

There are a few counts of this clonotype. The V and J genes are TRBV10-3 and TRBJ2-2; possible D gene TRBD1, 6 bases. V dropped 5 bases and J dropped 1 base, with 11 bases sitting between them. Germline V lookup: CDR1 ENHRY, CDR2 SYGVKD. The CDR3 totals 15 residues. The CDR3 DNA reads TGTGCCATCAGTTCAGGGGCGGAGAACACCGGGGAGCTGTTTTTT. This translates into CAISSGAENTGELFF.

The gene calls are TRBV6-1 and TRBJ1-2; 7 bases map to TRBD1. The CDR3 is 15 residues long. Germline loops: CDR1 MNHNS, CDR2 SASEGT. J lost 5 bases, V lost 6 bases, and 12 bases had no gene match. DNA for the CDR3: TGTGCCAGCAGGGTCGAGGGGGCAGGGGATTATGGCTACACCTTC. This sequence encodes CASRVEGAGDYGYTF.

This chain connects TRBV7-2 to TRBJ1-1, with no clear D. CDR1 and CDR2 from the germline V gene are SGHTA and FQGNSA. The CDR3 extends over 14 amino acids. V gave up 3 bases and J gave up 1 base, with 9 bases separating them. CDR3 protein: CASSLTYQNTEAFF. As DNA, the CDR3 is TGTGCCAGCAGCTTGACTTACCAGAACACTGAAGCTTTCTTT.

The chain has TRBV4-2 and TRBJ2-5; D ambiguous. CDR1 is LGHNA, CDR2 YNFKEQ, per germline. Between the trimmed V and J ends, which lost 0 bases and 2 bases, there was a span of 4 bases. The CDR3 has 13 amino acids. In DNA, the CDR3 is TGTGCCAGCAGCCAAGAGGTGCAAGAGACCCAGTACTTC. Amino acids: CASSQEVQETQYF.

The table lists this clonotype with a few counts. The genes are TRBV27 and TRBJ1-1; 9 bases match TRBD1. The CDR3 totals 15 residues. V lost 5 bases to trimming and J lost 4 bases; unmatched junction nucleotides: 8. CDR1 is MNHEY and CDR2 is SMNVEV in the germline V gene (reference sequence). This CDR3 is CASSLQGAGVTEAFF. CDR3 bases: TGTGCCAGCAGTCTACAGGGGGCTGGTGTCACTGAAGCTTTCTTT.

The table lists this clonotype with a few counts. The V gene is TRBV7-9, the J gene TRBJ2-5; weak D call: TRBD2 (6 bases). The J call may be faulty, since TRBJ2-7 better matches the DNA end. The CDR3 runs 16 residues. Germline V gene sequence: CDR1 SEHNR, CDR2 FQNEAQ (reference sequence). The CDR3 DNA reads as TGTGCCAGCAGCCCACCCACGGGGGTTAGCTCCTACGAGCAGTACTTC. Encoded protein: CASSPPTGVSSYEQYF.

The gene calls are TRBV20-1 and TRBJ2-5; D ambiguous. V was cut by 1 base and J by 4 bases, with 7 bases left in between. The germline gives CDR1 DFQATT, CDR2 SNEGSKA (reference sequence). CDR3 size: 12 residues. The CDR3 protein is CSARGQRETQYF. The CDR3 DNA follows: TGCAGTGCTAGAGGGCAGAGAGAGACCCAGTACTTC.

This rearrangement joins TRBV12-3 or TRBV12-4 to TRBJ2-7; D not resolved. The CDR3 is made up of 14 amino acids. V lost 2 bases to trimming and J lost 5 bases, with 13 bases between them. The DNA of the CDR3 is TGTGCCAGCAGTTTAAGGAGAAGGGAAAACGAGCAGTACTTC. Protein: CASSLRRRENEQYF.

The table lists this clonotype with a few counts. This sequence joins TRBV2 and TRBJ2-7, with D unclear. Germline V CDR1 and CDR2: SNHLY, FYNNEI. The ends were cut back, 0 bases at V and 2 bases at J, with 8 bases in the middle. CDR3 length equals 14 residues. The CDR3 region is CASSEALVAYEQYF. CDR3 coding DNA: TGTGCCAGCAGTGAAGCGCTTGTCGCCTACGAGCAGTACTTC.

This chain links TRBV7-9 with TRBJ2-5; D is possibly TRBD1 or TRBD2 (5 bases each). The end of the DNA is better explained by TRBJ2-1, so the J call may be wrong. CDR3 length: 14 residues. Germline CDR1 and CDR2: SEHNR and FQNEAQ (reference sequence). This CDR3 is CASSTTPGPNEQFF. DNA for the CDR3: TGTGCCAGCAGCACAACCCCGGGGCCCAATGAGCAGTTCTTC.

The rearrangement links TRBV28 to TRBJ2-7, with 7 bases lining up with TRBD1. The CDR3 spans 15 residues. From germline, CDR1 is MDHEN and CDR2 SYDVKM. Trimming took 4 bases from V and 0 from J; bases not matched to a gene: 6. CDR3 loop: CASSSRDSFSYEQYF. In DNA form, the CDR3 reads TGTGCCAGCAGTTCCCGGGACAGCTTCTCCTACGAGCAGTACTTC.

The chain employs TRBV7-3 and TRBJ1-2; D is undetermined. Per germline, CDR1 SGHTA and CDR2 FQGTGA. V gave up 0 bases and J gave up 0 bases, with 8 bases separating them. The CDR3 contains 15 residues. CDR3 loop: CASSLTGSANYGYTF. CDR3 bases: TGTGCCAGCAGCTTAACAGGCTCGGCTAACTATGGCTACACCTTC.

This clonotype was picked up a small number of times. V and J are TRBV5-1 and TRBJ2-1; TRBD2 aligns across 10 bases. J lost 3 bases, V lost 2 bases, and 17 bases had no gene match. Germline V lookup: CDR1 SGHRS, CDR2 YFSETQ. The CDR3 spans 20 residues. The chain's CDR3 is CASSFPGTSDSVLSYNEQFF. The CDR3 bases are TGCGCCAGCAGCTTCCCCGGGACTAGCGATTCCGTATTAAGCTACAATGAGCAGTTCTTC.

V gene TRBV15 combines with J gene TRBJ1-1, with D maybe TRBD1 (5 bases). The germline V gene has CDR1 LNHNV and CDR2 YYDKDF (reference sequence). The germline V and J ends were trimmed by 4 bases and 5 bases, with 8 bases remaining between them. This CDR3 contains 12 residues. CDR3 sequence reads: CATSKGRTEAFF. The CDR3 nucleotides read TGTGCCACCAGCAAGGGGAGGACTGAAGCTTTCTTT.

The V call is TRBV7-2, the J call TRBJ2-3, with 7 positions matching TRBD2. V shed 8 bases, J shed 4 bases, and the junction held 12 bases outside the gene matches. This CDR3 spans 15 amino acids. Per germline, CDR1 SGHTA and CDR2 FQGNSA. The CDR3 DNA follows: TGTGCCAGCGGTCCGGGACTAAGAGCATCAGATACGCAGTATTTT. Protein sequence: CASGPGLRASDTQYF. Variable domain in full (rest from reference TRBV7-2 and TRBJ2-3): GAGVSQSPSNKVTEKGKDVELRCDPISGHTALYWYRQSLGQGLEFLIYFQGNSAPDKSGLPSDRFSAERTGGSVSTLTIQRTQQEDSAVYLCASGPGLRASDTQYFGPGTRLTVL.

This clonotype was seen repeatedly, ten times or more. The rearrangement joins TRBV12-3 or TRBV12-4 to TRBJ2-5, with a weak D call TRBD1 (5 bases). The V gene lost 7 bases and the J gene lost 0 bases, with 12 bases spanning the gap. The CDR3 contains 14 residues. In DNA, the CDR3 is TGTGCCAGCAAGAAACAGGCGGACCAAGAGACCCAGTACTTC. Encoded protein: CASKKQADQETQYF.

This clonotype was seen a handful of times. The CDR3 does not close with the conserved phenylalanine or tryptophan, likely indicating a read error. The chain carries TRBV13 and TRBJ2-4; perhaps TRBD1 as D (5 bases). Germline loops: CDR1 PRHDT, CDR2 FYEKMQ (reference sequence). The CDR3 has 15 residues. Trimming took 4 bases from V and 0 from J, leaving 10 bases between them. CDR3 amino acids: CASSSPRGAKNIQYL. DNA of the CDR3: TGTGCCAGCAGCTCCCCAAGGGGAGCCAAAAACATTCAGTACCTC.

The table lists this clonotype with a few counts. The chain has TRBV4-3 and TRBJ2-7; D is ambiguous. CDR1 and CDR2 from the germline V gene are LGHNA and YSLEER. The V and J ends lost 0 bases and 4 bases respectively, with 7 bases between them. This CDR3 has 13 amino acids. Here the CDR3 reads CASSQEGRYEQYF. CDR3 in DNA: TGCGCCAGCAGCCAAGAAGGCCGGTACGAGCAGTACTTC.

CDR3 amino acids: CSALGEGSWGGEKLFF. The CDR3 DNA sequence: TGCAGTGCTCTCGGGGAGGGGAGCTGGGGAGGCGAAAAACTGTTTTTT. The chain joins TRBV20-1 to TRBJ1-4; possibly TRBD1 for D (5 bases). Between the trimmed V and J ends, which lost 5 bases and 8 bases, there was a span of 24 bases. The germline CDR1 and CDR2 sequences are DFQATT and SNEGSKA (reference sequence). The CDR3 has 16 residues.

This clonotype occurred a few times. Here the CDR3 reads CASSLVLEDTDTQYF. The CDR3 DNA is TGCGCCAGCAGCTTGGTGTTGGAGGACACAGATACGCAGTATTTT. This chain uses TRBV5-1 with TRBJ2-3, with a possible D match to TRBD2 (5 bases). The CDR3 length is 15 residues. Looked up from germline, CDR1 is SGHRS and CDR2 is YFSETQ. Trimming pared 0 bases from V and 2 bases from J, leaving 10 bases between.

This clonotype was detected only a few times. This chain uses TRBV12-3 or TRBV12-4 with TRBJ1-6, with D possibly being TRBD1 (5 bases). Trimming pared 7 bases from V and 7 bases from J, leaving 14 bases between. The CDR3 runs 14 residues. CDR3 in amino acids: CASTLGGGNSPLHF. DNA for the CDR3: TGTGCCAGCACTCTGGGGGGTGGAAATTCACCCCTCCACTTT.

CDR3 DNA sequence: TGCAGTGCTAGAGCTTATGGGCTACCAGAAGAAGAGACCCAGTACTTC. Amino acids: CSARAYGLPEEETQYF. The rearrangement links TRBV20-1 to TRBJ2-5; the D is unclear. The V gene lost 1 base and the J gene lost 3 bases, with 18 bases spanning the gap. CDR3 length: 16 amino acids. Germline V CDR1 and CDR2: DFQATT, SNEGSKA (reference sequence).